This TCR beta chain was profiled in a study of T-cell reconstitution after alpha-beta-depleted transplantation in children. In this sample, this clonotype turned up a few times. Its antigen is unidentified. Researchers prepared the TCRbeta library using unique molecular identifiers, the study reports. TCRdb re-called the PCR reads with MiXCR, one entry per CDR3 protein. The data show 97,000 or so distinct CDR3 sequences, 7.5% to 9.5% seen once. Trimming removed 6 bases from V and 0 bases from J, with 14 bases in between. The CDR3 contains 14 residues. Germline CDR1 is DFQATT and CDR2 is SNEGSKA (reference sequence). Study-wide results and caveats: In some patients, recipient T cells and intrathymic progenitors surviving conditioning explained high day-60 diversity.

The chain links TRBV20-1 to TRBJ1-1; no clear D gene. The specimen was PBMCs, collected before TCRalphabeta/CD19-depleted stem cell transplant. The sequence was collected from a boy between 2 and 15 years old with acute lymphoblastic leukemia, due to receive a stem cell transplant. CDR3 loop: CSARTQSLNTEAFF. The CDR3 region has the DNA TGCAGTGCGAGGACGCAGAGTCTGAACACTGAAGCTTTCTTT.